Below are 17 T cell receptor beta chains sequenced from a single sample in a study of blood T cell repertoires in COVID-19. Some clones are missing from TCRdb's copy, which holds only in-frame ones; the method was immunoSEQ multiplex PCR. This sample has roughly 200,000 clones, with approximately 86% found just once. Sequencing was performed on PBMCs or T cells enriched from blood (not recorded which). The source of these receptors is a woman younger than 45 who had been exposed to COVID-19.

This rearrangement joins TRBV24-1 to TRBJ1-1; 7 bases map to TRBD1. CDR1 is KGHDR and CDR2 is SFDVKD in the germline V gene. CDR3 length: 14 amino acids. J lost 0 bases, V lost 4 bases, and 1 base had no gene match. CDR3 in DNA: TGTGCCACCAGTGAGGGACAGATGAACACTGAAGCTTTCTTT. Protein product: CATSEGQMNTEAFF.

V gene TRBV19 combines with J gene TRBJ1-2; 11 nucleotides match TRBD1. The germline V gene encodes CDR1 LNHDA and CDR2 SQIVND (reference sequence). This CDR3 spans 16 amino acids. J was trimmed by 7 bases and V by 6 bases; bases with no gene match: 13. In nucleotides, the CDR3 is TGTGCCAGTAGCCCCAGGACAGGGGGCACATTGGGTGGCTACACCTTC. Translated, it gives CASSPRTGGTLGGYTF.

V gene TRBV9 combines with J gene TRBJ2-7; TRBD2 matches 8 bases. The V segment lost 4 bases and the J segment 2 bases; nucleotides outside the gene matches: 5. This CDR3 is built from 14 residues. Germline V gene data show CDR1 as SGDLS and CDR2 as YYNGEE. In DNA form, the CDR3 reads TGTGCCAGCAGCCCCGGGGGGGACCCCTACGAGCAGTACTTC. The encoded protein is CASSPGGDPYEQYF.

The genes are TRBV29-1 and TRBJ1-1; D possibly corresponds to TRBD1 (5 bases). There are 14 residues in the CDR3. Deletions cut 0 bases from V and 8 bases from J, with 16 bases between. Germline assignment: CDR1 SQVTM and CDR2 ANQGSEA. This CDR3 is CSVEDLRGSVEAFF. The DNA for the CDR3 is TGCAGCGTTGAAGATCTTAGGGGTTCGGTGGAAGCTTTCTTT.

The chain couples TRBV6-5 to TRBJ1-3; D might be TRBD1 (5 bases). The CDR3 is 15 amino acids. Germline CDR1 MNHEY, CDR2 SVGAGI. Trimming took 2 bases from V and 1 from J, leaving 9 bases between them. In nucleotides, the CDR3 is TGTGCCAGCAGTTACAAGGGGAGGTCTGGAAACACCATATATTTT. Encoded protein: CASSYKGRSGNTIYF.

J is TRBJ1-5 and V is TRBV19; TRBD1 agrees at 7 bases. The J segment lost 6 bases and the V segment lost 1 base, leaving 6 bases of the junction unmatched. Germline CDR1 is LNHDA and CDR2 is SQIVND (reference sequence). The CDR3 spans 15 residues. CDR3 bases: TGTGCCAGTAGTATAGGGCGACAGGGATTTCAGCCCCAGCATTTT. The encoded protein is CASSIGRQGFQPQHF.

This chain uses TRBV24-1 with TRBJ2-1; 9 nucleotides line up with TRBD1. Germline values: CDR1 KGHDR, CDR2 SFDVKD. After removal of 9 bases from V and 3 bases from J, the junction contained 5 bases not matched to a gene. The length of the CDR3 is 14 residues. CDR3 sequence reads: CATQTGGIYNEQFF. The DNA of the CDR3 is TGTGCCACCCAAACAGGGGGCATCTACAATGAGCAGTTCTTC.

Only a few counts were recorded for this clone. The CDR3 bases are TGTGCCAGCAGCTACTCGGAAACAGGGGGGGATGAAAAACTGTTTTTT. This translates into CASSYSETGGDEKLFF. This rearrangement joins TRBV7-6 to TRBJ1-4; TRBD1 matches at 8 bases. CDR3 size: 16 residues. V lost 4 bases, J lost 6 bases, and 10 bases stayed unmatched. From germline, CDR1 is SGHVS and CDR2 FNYEAQ.

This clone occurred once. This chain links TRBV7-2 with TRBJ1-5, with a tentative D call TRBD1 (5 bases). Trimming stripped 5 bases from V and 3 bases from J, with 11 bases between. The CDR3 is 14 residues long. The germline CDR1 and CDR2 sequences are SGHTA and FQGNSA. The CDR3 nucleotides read TGTGCCAGCAGCCCTACGGGACTCAATCAGCCCCAGCATTTT. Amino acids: CASSPTGLNQPQHF.

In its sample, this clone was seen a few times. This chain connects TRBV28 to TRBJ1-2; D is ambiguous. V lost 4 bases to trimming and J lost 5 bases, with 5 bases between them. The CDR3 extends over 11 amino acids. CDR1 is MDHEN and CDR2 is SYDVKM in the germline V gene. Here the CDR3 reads CASSSVYGYTF. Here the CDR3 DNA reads TGTGCCAGCAGTTCTGTATATGGCTACACCTTC.

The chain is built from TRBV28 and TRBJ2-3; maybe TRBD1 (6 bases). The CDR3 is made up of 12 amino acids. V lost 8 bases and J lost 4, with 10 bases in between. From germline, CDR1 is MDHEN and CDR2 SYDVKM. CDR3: CASGAGADTQYF. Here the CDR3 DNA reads TGTGCCAGCGGAGCAGGGGCAGATACGCAGTATTTT.

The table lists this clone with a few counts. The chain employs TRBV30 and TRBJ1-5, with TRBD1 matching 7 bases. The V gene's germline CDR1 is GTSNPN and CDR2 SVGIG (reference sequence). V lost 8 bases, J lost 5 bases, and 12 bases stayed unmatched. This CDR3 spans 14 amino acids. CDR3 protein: CALKKGAGDQPQHF. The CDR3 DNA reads TGTGCCCTAAAAAAGGGGGCCGGGGATCAGCCCCAGCATTTT. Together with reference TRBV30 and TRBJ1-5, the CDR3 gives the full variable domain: SQTIHQWPATLVQPVGSPLSLECTVEGTSNPNLYWYRQAAGRGLQLLFYSVGIGQISSEVPQNLSASRPQDRQFILSSKKLLLSDSGFYLCALKKGAGDQPQHFGDGTRLSIL.

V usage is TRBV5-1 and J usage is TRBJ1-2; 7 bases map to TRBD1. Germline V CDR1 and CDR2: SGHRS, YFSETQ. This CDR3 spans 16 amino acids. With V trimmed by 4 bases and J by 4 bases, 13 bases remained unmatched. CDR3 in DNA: TGCGCCAGCAGCCCCTACCCCGGAGGGGGCGTCTATGGCTACACCTTC. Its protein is CASSPYPGGGVYGYTF.

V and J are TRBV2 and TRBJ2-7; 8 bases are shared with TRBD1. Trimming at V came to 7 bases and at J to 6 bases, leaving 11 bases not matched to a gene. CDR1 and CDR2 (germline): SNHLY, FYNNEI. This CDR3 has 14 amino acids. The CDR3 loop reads CASKVADRGGEQYF. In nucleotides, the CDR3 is TGTGCCAGCAAGGTTGCCGACAGGGGAGGCGAGCAGTACTTC.

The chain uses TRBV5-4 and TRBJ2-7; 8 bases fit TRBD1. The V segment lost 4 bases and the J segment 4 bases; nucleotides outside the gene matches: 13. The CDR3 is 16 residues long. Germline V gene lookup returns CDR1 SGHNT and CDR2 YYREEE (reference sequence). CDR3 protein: CASSPGQGRVGYEQYF. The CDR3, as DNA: TGTGCCAGCAGCCCCGGACAGGGACGCGTCGGGTACGAGCAGTACTTC.

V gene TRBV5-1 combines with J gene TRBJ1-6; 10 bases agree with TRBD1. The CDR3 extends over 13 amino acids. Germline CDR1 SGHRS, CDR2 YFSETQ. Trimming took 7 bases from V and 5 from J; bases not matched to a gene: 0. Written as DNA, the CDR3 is TGCGCCAGCGGACAGGGGGATAATTCACCCCTCCACTTT. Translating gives CASGQGDNSPLHF.

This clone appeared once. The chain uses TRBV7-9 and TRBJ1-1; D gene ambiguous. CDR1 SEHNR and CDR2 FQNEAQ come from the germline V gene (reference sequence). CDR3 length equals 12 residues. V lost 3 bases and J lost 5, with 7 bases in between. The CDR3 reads CASSLVATEAFF. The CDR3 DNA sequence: TGTGCCAGCAGCTTGGTAGCTACTGAAGCTTTCTTT.